This TCR beta chain comes out of a study of shared clonotypes between healthy human individuals. The overall study: Three plates were used per donor for CD4 naive, three for CD4 memory, two for CD8 naive and one for CD8 memory. Overall study findings and caveats: Clonotypes shared by all four sorted-subset donors had higher generation probabilities than non-shared clonotypes.

Germline lookup yields CDR1 SSHAT and CDR2 FNYEAQ (reference sequence). The CDR3 consists of 14 residues. In the original processing: Junction-only sequences without quality scores were provided by ImmunoSEQ, so filtering was different. Data came from immunoSEQ multiplex PCR; TCRdb stores just in-frame clones and leaves some out. Clonal size and the V and J genes are those of that table, whereas D and trimming came from the DNA. The sample includes under 2,000,000 clones, over 85% of them seen just once. As for this clone: What it binds is not known. Germline and junction disagree at one end, which may indicate a read error.

CD45RO-negative CD8 cells positively selected for CCR7 made up the naive population, which excluded terminally differentiated effector memory CD45RA+ cells. The J gene is TRBJ2-5, the V gene TRBV7-7; D is perhaps TRBD2 (6 bases). This clonotype was obtained from a man aged 18 to 29 in good health. Sequenced: naive CD8+ T cells sorted from blood. The CDR3 bases are TGTGCTAGCAGCGGGTACGTGGGAGCGGAGACCCAGTACTTC. It codes for CASSGYVGAETQYF.